This TCR beta chain came from a study of blood T cell repertoires in COVID-19. The CDR3 sequence is 15 residues long. V lost 1 base and J 2 bases, leaving 10 bases between the germline ends. Looked up from germline, CDR1 is SGHDT and CDR2 is YYEEEE. Methods used by the authors: Nucleated cell counts were estimated from reference gene primer amplification. The protocol was immunoSEQ multiplex PCR, while the TCRdb copy is restricted to in-frame clones and leaves out a portion. The V and J calls and clone size come from that table; D and trimming were worked out from the DNA. Among roughly 330,000 clones listed, more than 70% were seen once.

Sequenced material: PBMCs or T cells enriched from blood (not recorded which). The V call is TRBV5-6, the J call TRBJ1-3; D is unresolved. This TCR was sampled from a young woman who had recovered from COVID-19. Here the CDR3 DNA reads TGTGCCAGCAGCTTGTATCAGGCGCCTGGAAACACCATATATTTT. Its protein is CASSLYQAPGNTIYF.